Sequencing of this T cell receptor beta chain was carried out in a study of shared clonotypes between healthy human individuals. Study results and caveats: Measured sharing among donors was expected to vary with sequencing depth.

The CDR3 contains 15 residues. Trimming took 0 bases from V and 6 from J, leaving 15 bases between them. The germline CDR1 and CDR2 sequences are SGDLS and YYNGEE. This clone was seen more than once but under ten times. The antigen is not known. The study used approximately 90 million PBMCs per unsorted sample for genomic DNA. Here immunoSEQ multiplex PCR was the method, and the copy in TCRdb shows in-frame clones only, minus some. The profile shows about 530,000 clones, 75% to 80% of them singletons. Input material: PBMCs. The chain couples TRBV9 to TRBJ1-2; D not certain. This clonotype was obtained from a woman aged 40 to 50 in good health. Some clones in this sample may be carry-over from other donors' samples. CDR3 loop: CASSVDGFAEDGYTF. The CDR3 DNA reads TGTGCCAGCAGCGTAGACGGGTTTGCAGAGGATGGCTACACCTTC.